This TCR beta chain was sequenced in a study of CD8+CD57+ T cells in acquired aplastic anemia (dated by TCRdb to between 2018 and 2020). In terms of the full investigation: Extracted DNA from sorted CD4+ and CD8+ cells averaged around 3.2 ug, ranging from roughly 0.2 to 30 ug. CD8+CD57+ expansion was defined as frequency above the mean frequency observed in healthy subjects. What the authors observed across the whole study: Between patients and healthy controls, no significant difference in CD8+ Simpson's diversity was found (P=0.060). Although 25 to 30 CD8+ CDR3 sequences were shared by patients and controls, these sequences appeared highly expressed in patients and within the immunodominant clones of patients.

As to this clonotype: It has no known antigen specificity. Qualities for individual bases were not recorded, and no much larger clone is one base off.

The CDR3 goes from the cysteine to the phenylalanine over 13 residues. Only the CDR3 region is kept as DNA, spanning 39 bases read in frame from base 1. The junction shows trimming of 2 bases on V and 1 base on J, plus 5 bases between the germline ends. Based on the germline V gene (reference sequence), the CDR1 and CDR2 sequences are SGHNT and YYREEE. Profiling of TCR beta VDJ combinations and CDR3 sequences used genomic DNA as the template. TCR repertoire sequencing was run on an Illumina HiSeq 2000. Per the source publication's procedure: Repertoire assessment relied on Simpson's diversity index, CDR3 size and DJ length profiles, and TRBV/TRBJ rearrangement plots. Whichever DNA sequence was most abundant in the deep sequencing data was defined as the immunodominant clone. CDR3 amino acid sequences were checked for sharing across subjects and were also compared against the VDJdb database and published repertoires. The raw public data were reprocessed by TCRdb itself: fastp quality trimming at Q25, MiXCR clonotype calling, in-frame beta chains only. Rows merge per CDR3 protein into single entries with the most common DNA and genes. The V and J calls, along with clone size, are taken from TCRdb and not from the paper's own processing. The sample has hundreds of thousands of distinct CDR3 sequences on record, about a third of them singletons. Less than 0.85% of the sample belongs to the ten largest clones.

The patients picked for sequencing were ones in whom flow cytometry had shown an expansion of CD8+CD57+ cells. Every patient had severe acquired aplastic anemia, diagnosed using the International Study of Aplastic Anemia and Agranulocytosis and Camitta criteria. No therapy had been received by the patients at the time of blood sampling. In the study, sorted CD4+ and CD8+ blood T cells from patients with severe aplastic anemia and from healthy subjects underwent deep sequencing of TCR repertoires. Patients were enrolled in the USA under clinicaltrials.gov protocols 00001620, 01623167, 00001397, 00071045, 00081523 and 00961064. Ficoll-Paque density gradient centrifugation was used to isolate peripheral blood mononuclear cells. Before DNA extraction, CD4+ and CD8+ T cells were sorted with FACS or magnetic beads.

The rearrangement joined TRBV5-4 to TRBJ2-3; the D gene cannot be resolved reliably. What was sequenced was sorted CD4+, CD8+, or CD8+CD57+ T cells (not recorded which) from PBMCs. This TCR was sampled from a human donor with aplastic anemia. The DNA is TGTGCCAGCAGCTTAATAGGCACAGATACGCAGTATTTT. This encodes CASSLIGTDTQYF.